Below, 5 T cell receptor beta chains from the same sample are listed, as sequenced in a study of circulating CD8 cells and anti-PD-1 response in melanoma. From live CD3+CD8+TCRalphabeta+ cells, four PD-1 and/or TIGIT subsets were sorted. The QIAseq Immune Repertoire TCR panel built the libraries from roughly 15 ng of total RNA. In TCRdb, the reads were re-called with MiXCR into one record per CDR3 protein. The sample holds hundreds of distinct CDR3 sequences, 4% seen once. Sample: CD8+ T cells from PBMCs, taken at baseline or after one month of anti-PD-1 therapy (not recorded which). Receptors originate from a human donor with melanoma.

The rearrangement joins TRBV5-6 to TRBJ2-5; D is possibly TRBD1 (6 bases). Germline lookup yields CDR1 SGHDT and CDR2 YYEEEE. CDR3 length equals 13 residues. V was cut by 4 bases and J by 5 bases, with 12 bases left in between. The CDR3 spells CASSGGHLETQYF. The CDR3 region has the DNA TGTGCCAGCAGCGGGGGACATTTGGAGACCCAGTACTTC.

This clonotype is large (0.1 to 1%) in the sample. The chain has TRBV7-2 and TRBJ2-5; D uncertain. Trimming took off 2 bases at V and 1 base at J, with 8 bases between the two ends. The V gene's germline CDR1 is SGHTA and CDR2 FQGNSA. There are 14 residues in the CDR3. The CDR3 region has the DNA TGTGCCAGCAGCTTAAGGGCCTCCCAAGAGACCCAGTACTTC. This gives the protein CASSLRASQETQYF.

Judged by abundance, this clonotype is medium-sized. The J gene is TRBJ1-2, the V gene TRBV20-1; TRBD1 matches at 9 bases. CDR1 is DFQATT and CDR2 is SNEGSKA in the germline V gene (reference sequence). This CDR3 is built from 14 residues. Losses at the gene ends were 3 bases for V and 4 bases for J; bases not matched to a gene: 6. The CDR3 reads CSASGTGFGYGYTF. The CDR3 DNA follows: TGCAGTGCTAGTGGGACAGGGTTCGGCTATGGCTACACCTTC.

In this sample, this clonotype turned up a few times. The rearrangement links TRBV19 to TRBJ2-1, with TRBD1 matching 9 bases. Germline values: CDR1 LNHDA, CDR2 SQIVND (reference sequence). Trimming at V came to 0 bases and at J to 2 bases, leaving 8 bases not matched to a gene. The CDR3 loop spans 18 amino acids. CDR3 in amino acids: CASSIDRGTGPAYNEQFF. CDR3 coding DNA: TGTGCCAGTAGTATAGATCGGGGGACAGGGCCAGCCTACAATGAGCAGTTCTTC.

In its sample, this clonotype ranks as medium-sized (0.01 to 0.1%). The chain links TRBV29-1 to TRBJ2-1, with D perhaps given as TRBD1 or TRBD2 (6 bases each). CDR1 is SQVTM, CDR2 ANQGSEA, per germline. V was shortened by 7 bases and J by 6 bases, with 10 bases between the two germline ends. The CDR3 spans 11 residues. The CDR3: CSAEGGNEQFF. CDR3 nucleotides: TGCAGCGCTGAGGGGGGCAATGAGCAGTTCTTC.